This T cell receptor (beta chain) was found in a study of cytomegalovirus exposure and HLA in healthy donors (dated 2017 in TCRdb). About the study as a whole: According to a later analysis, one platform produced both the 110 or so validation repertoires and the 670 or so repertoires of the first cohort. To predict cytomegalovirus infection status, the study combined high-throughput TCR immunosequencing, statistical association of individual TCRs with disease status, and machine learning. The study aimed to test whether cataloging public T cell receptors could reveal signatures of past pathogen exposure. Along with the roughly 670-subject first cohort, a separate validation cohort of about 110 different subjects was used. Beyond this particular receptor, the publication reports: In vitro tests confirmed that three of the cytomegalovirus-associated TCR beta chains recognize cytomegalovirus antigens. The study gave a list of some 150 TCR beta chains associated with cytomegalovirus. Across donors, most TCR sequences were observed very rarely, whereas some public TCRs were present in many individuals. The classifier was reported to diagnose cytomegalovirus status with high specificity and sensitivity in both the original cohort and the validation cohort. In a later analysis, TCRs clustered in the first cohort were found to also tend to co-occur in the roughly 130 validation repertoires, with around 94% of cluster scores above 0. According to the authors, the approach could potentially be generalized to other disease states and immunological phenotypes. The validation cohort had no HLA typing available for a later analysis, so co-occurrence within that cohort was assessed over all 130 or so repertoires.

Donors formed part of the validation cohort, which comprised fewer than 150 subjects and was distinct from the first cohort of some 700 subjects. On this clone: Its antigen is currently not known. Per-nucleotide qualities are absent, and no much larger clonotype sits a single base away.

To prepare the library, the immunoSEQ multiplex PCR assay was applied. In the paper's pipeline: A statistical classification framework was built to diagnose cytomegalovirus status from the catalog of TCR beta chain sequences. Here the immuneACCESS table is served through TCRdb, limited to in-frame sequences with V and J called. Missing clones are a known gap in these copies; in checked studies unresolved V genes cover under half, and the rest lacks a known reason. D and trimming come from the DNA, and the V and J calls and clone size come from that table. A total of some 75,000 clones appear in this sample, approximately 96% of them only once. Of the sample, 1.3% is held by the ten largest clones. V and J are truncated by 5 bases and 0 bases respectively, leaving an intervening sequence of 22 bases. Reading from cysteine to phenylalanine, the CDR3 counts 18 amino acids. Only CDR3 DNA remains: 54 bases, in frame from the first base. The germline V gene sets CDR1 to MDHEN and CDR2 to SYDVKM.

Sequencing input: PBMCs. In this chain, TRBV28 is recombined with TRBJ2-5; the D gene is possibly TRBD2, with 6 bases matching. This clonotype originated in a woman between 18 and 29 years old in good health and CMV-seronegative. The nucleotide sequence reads TGTGCCAGCAGTACTTTCTTCGGCGGGATGGAAGACCAAGAGACCCAGTACTTC. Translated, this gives CASSTFFGGMEDQETQYF.